This TCR beta chain was sequenced in a study of OX40 agonist ivuxolimab in advanced cancers. Broader study findings: Researchers report that CD8+ T cells had, on average, more expanded clones than CD4+.

Regarding this clone: The antigen is not known.

Trimming at V came to 1 base and at J to 10 bases, leaving 5 bases not matched to a gene. Germline-derived CDR1 and CDR2 are LGHNA and YSLEER. The CDR3 is 14 residues long. Repertoires were generated with immunoSEQ multiplex PCR, while TCRdb's copy carries only in-frame clones and drops some. The table shows 70,000 or so clones, with 92% occurring only once. The specimen was CD4+ or CD8+ T cells sorted from blood, collected in a trial of the OX40 agonist ivuxolimab. The source is an adult with an advanced solid tumor such as melanoma, head and neck, liver or kidney cancer. The rearrangement joins TRBV4-3 to TRBJ2-1; 9 nucleotides match TRBD2. CDR3 protein: CASSQVDSGGEQFF. CDR3 DNA sequence: TGCGCCAGCAGCCAAGTAGATAGCGGGGGAGAGCAGTTCTTC.